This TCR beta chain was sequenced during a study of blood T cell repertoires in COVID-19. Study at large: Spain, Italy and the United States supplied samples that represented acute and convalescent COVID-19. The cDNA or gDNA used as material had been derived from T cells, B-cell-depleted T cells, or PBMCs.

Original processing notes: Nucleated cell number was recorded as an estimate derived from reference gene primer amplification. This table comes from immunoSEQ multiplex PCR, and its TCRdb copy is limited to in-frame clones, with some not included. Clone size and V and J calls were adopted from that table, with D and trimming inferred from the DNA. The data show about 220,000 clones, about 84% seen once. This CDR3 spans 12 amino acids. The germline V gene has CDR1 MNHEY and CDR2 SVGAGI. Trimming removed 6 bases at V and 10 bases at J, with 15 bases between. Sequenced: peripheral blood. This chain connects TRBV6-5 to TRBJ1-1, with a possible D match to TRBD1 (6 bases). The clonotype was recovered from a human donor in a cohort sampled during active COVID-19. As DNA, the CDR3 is TGTGCCAGCAGCCGACTCACAGGGCCAGCTTTCTTT. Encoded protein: CASSRLTGPAFF.